This is a list of T cell receptor beta chains from one sample in a study of shared clonotypes between healthy human individuals. The table came from immunoSEQ multiplex PCR; TCRdb's copy has only in-frame clones and leaves some out. The sample has 550,000 to 850,000 clones, around 72% seen once. The sequencing input was memory CD4+ T cells sorted from blood. The receptors were sampled from a woman aged 30 to 39 in good health. Both conserved end residues are part of each CDR3. The D gene is left open where the match is weak. Not every row has a clone size; where given, it reads once, few, many or a size class.

D gene	clone size	V gene	J gene	CDR3 DNA	CDR3 protein
NA	NA	TRBV6-1	TRBJ2-7	TGTGCCAGCAGCAAGGAGGGGTGGACCGAGCAGTACTTC	CASSKEGWTEQYF
TRBD1	once	TRBV6-5	TRBJ2-7	TGTGCCAGCAGTTACTCGCAACAGGGGGCAAACGAGCAGTACTTC	CASSYSQQGANEQYF
NA	NA	TRBV5-1	TRBJ1-5	TGCGCCAGCTGTACAGGGCCGAATCAGCCCCAGCATTTT	CASCTGPNQPQHF
NA	NA	TRBV27	TRBJ2-2	TGTGCCAGCAGTTTTTTCCAGGCAGGGGAGCTGTTTTTT	CASSFFQAGELFF
NA	NA	TRBV10-3	TRBJ2-7	TGTGCCATCAGTGGATCGCCTGCACGGGGGAAGGTTGACGAGCAGTACTTC	CAISGSPARGKVDEQYF
NA	NA	TRBV11-2	TRBJ2-3	TGTGCCAGCAGCTTATTTGGCAGCTTAGTGGATACGCAGTATTTT	CASSLFGSLVDTQYF
TRBD2	NA	TRBV30	TRBJ2-3	TGTGCCGTCGAAGGAGCGGGGGGTACAGATACGCAGTATTTT	CAVEGAGGTDTQYF
TRBD2	NA	TRBV5-1	TRBJ2-3	TGCGCCAGCAGCTTGGCCGAGACTAGCGGAAACACAGATACGCAGTATTTT	CASSLAETSGNTDTQYF
NA	NA	TRBV5-4	TRBJ1-2	TGTGCCAGCAGGGCACTCGTACCAGGAACCTATGGCTACACCTTC	CASRALVPGTYGYTF
NA	NA	TRBV11-3	TRBJ2-5	TGTGCCAGCAGCTTGAAGGGCCTAGAGACCCAGTACTTC	CASSLKGLETQYF
NA	once	TRBV11-2	TRBJ2-2	TGTGCCAGCAGCTTAATTGGACTCCAAGGGGGGGAGCTGTTTTTT	CASSLIGLQGGELFF
NA	NA	TRBV5-1	TRBJ2-2	TGCGCCAGCAGCCAAGGGACGGAGAACACCGGGGAGCTGTTTTTT	CASSQGTENTGELFF
NA	NA	TRBV2	TRBJ1-1	TGTGCCAGCAGGGACATTTACGCTGAAGCTTTCTTT	CASRDIYAEAFF
NA	NA	TRBV30	TRBJ2-7	TGTGCCTGGACGGGGGGCTCGCACGAGCAGTACTTC	CAWTGGSHEQYF
TRBD2	NA	TRBV7-9	TRBJ2-7	TGTGCCAGCAGCTTGGAAGGACTAGCCTACGAGCAGTACTTC	CASSLEGLAYEQYF
NA	NA	TRBV5-1	TRBJ1-1	TGCGCCAGCAGCTTGCCTGACGAAGGACCGGCTTTCTTT	CASSLPDEGPAFF
NA	NA	TRBV30	TRBJ1-1	TGTGCCTGGAGTCTGGACGGACCGAACACTGAAGCTTTCTTT	CAWSLDGPNTEAFF